This T cell receptor (beta chain) is drawn from a study of chemoradiotherapy in HPV16-positive cancers. Worth noting for this clone: Its antigen is unidentified.

Whole-study results and caveats: HPV-specific T cells were functionally defined from only a couple of HPV16-positive patients. HPV-responsive T-cell expansion during chemoradiotherapy was linked to improved recurrence-free survival in HPV16-positive patients.

TCRdb's copy holds only in-frame clones and misses some; the assay was immunoSEQ multiplex PCR. The sample holds some 5,000 clones, around 84% seen once. The length of the CDR3 is 14 residues. Trimming shortened V by 3 bases and J by 1 base, and 9 bases separated the two germline ends. The germline V gene encodes CDR1 SGHTA and CDR2 FQGNSA. The chain employs TRBV7-2 and TRBJ2-5, with D perhaps matching TRBD2 (7 bases). This receptor was obtained from a human donor with HPV-associated anogenital cancer. The sample consisted of tumor tissue, taken from a patient who underwent chemoradiotherapy. The CDR3 nucleotides read TGTGCCAGCAGCTTGGGGGGGGCCCAAGAGACCCAGTACTTC. Amino acid sequence: CASSLGGAQETQYF.